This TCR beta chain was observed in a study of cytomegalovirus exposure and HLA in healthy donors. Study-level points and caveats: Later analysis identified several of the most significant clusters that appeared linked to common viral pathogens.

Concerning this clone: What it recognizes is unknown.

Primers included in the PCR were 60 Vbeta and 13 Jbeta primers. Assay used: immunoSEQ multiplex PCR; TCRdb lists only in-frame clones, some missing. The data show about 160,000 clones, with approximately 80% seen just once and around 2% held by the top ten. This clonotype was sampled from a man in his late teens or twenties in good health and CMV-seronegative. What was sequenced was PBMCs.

The chain's CDR3 is CASRSSFGTANTEAFF. The CDR3 region has the DNA TGTGCCAGCAGAAGCAGCTTCGGGACAGCGAACACTGAAGCTTTCTTT. The chain couples TRBV21-1 to TRBJ1-1; the D call of TRBD1 is as the table states it, not checked on the DNA. TRBV21-1 counts as a pseudogene. The CDR3 loop spans 16 amino acids.